The present T cell receptor beta chain was sequenced within a study of radiation and T cells in renal cell carcinoma. Study results and limitations: From baseline, blood top tumor clonotypes peaked at 2 weeks post-radiation.

Germline V gene data show CDR1 as MGHRA and CDR2 as YSYEKL. The CDR3 consists of 15 residues. Trimming shortened V by 3 bases and J by 3 bases, and 14 bases separated the two germline ends. The time point denotes: blood 4 weeks post-SBRT, at nephrectomy. Treatment given: 15 Gy SBRT to primary tumor, nephrectomy 4 weeks later. As to this clone: What it binds is not known.

TCRdb keeps only in-frame clones here, not all; method: immunoSEQ multiplex PCR. The table lists about 150,000 clones, approximately 86% of them singletons. The source material was blood, sampled from a patient whose treatment included radiotherapy and nephrectomy. The rearrangement uses TRBV4-1 and TRBJ1-1; D is unclear. The TCR was taken from a woman aged 50 to 60 with renal cell carcinoma. For the CDR3, the DNA is TGCGCCAGCAGCCATCCTGGGAGGTTGGACACTGAAGCTTTCTTT. It is translated as CASSHPGRLDTEAFF.